The rows below give T cell receptor beta chains drawn from one sample of a study of blood T cell repertoires in COVID-19. TCRdb's table, derived via immunoSEQ multiplex PCR, lists solely in-frame clones and lacks some. The sample records about 230,000 clones, around 83% being singletons. Material: peripheral blood. The receptors derive from a woman between 50 and 59 years old with acute or convalescent COVID-19. CDR3s include the opening cysteine and the closing phenylalanine or tryptophan. The order of the fields is J gene, clone size, V gene, CDR3 length, D gene, CDR3 protein, CDR3 DNA. The D gene is left open where the match is weak. Clone size, where shown, is once, few, many, or a class for clones that have expanded.

TRBJ2-1 | NA | TRBV18 | 18 | TRBD1 | CASSRLQGEKRGVNEQFF | TGTGCCAGCTCACGTCTACAGGGGGAGAAAAGGGGAGTAAATGAGCAGTTCTTC
TRBJ2-7 | NA | TRBV5-4 | 16 | NA | CASSLVSGRRAYEQYF | TGTGCCAGCAGCTTGGTCAGCGGGCGGCGAGCCTACGAGCAGTACTTC
TRBJ2-7 | NA | TRBV11-3 | 13 | NA | CASSLSGSYEQYF | TGTGCCAGCAGCTTATCAGGATCCTACGAGCAGTACTTC
TRBJ1-1 | NA | TRBV5-1 | 15 | NA | CASSRQGFMNTEAFF | TGCGCCAGCAGCCGTCAGGGGTTTATGAACACTGAAGCTTTCTTT
TRBJ2-2 | NA | TRBV4-3 | 17 | NA | CASTRELVGAATGELFF | TGCGCCAGCACCAGGGAGTTGGTGGGGGCCGCAACCGGGGAGCTGTTTTTT
TRBJ1-2 | NA | TRBV15 | 15 | TRBD1 | CATSREQGGLSGYTF | TGTGCCACCAGCAGAGAACAGGGGGGACTGAGCGGCTACACCTTC
TRBJ1-5 | NA | TRBV6-2/TRBV6-3 | 15 | NA | CASSLGGYSNQPQHF | TGTGCCAGCAGTTTAGGCGGCTATAGCAATCAGCCCCAGCATTTT
TRBJ2-7 | NA | TRBV30 | 12 | TRBD1 | CAWRRQGYEQYF | TGTGCCTGGAGACGACAGGGCTACGAGCAGTACTTC
TRBJ1-2 | NA | TRBV28 | 16 | TRBD1 | CASRPNPGQGANGYTF | TGTGCCAGCAGACCGAATCCGGGACAGGGGGCGAATGGCTACACCTTC
TRBJ1-6 | NA | TRBV4-3 | 13 | NA | CASSQGGVSPLHF | TGCGCCAGCAGCCAGGGAGGGGTCTCACCCCTCCACTTT
TRBJ1-6 | few | TRBV30 | 14 | TRBD1 | CAWSLDRARSPLHF | TGTGCCTGGAGTTTAGACAGGGCTCGGTCACCCCTCCACTTT
TRBJ1-2 | NA | TRBV28 | 13 | NA | CASFQGVTYGYTF | TGTGCCAGCTTCCAAGGGGTGACCTATGGCTACACCTTC
TRBJ1-1 | NA | TRBV30 | 13 | NA | CAWSRTPNTEAFF | TGTGCCTGGAGTAGAACTCCGAACACTGAAGCTTTCTTT
TRBJ1-6 | NA | TRBV3-1/TRBV3-2 | 15 | TRBD1 | CASSRTGTGESPLHF | TGTGCCAGCAGCCGGACCGGGACAGGGGAATCACCCCTCCACTTT
TRBJ2-1 | NA | TRBV24-1 | 13 | TRBD2 | CATSEGGYNEQFF | TGTGCCACTAGTGAGGGAGGGTACAATGAGCAGTTCTTC
TRBJ2-5 | many | TRBV6-5 | 13 | TRBD1 | CASGAGGLETQYF | TGTGCCAGCGGGGCAGGGGGTTTAGAGACCCAGTACTTC
TRBJ1-1 | NA | TRBV7-9 | 16 | NA | CASSAGGWDLNTEAFF | TGTGCCAGCAGCGCGGGAGGATGGGACTTGAACACTGAAGCTTTCTTT
TRBJ1-5 | once | TRBV19 | 13 | NA | CASSFSEDQPQHF | TGTGCCAGTAGTTTCTCAGAAGATCAGCCCCAGCATTTT
TRBJ1-5 | NA | TRBV5-5 | 14 | NA | CASSLLRGNQPQHF | TGTGCCAGCAGTCTGCTGAGGGGGAATCAGCCCCAGCATTTT
TRBJ1-3 | NA | TRBV7-3 | 13 | NA | CASSGGSGNTIYF | TGTGCCAGCTCCGGCGGATCTGGAAACACCATATATTTT
TRBJ1-5 | NA | TRBV9 | 14 | TRBD1 | CASSAAGGGQPQHF | TGTGCCAGCAGCGCCGCAGGGGGCGGTCAGCCCCAGCATTTT
TRBJ1-4 | NA | TRBV9 | 14 | NA | CASSRGQPNEKLFF | TGTGCCAGCAGTCGTGGACAGCCTAATGAAAAACTGTTTTTT
TRBJ1-5 | few | TRBV27 | 12 | NA | CASSFNNQPQHF | TGTGCCAGCAGTTTTAACAATCAGCCCCAGCATTTT
TRBJ2-1 | NA | TRBV24-1 | 15 | TRBD1 | CATSDLDRGNNEQFF | TGTGCCACCAGTGATTTGGACAGGGGAAACAATGAGCAGTTCTTC
TRBJ2-3 | NA | TRBV5-1 | 11 | NA | CASNWGGLRHF | TGCGCCAGCAACTGGGGGGGGCTGAGGCATTTT
TRBJ1-4 | few | TRBV9 | 15 | NA | CASSVASRENEKLFF | TGTGCCAGCAGCGTAGCTTCGAGGGAGAATGAAAAACTGTTTTTT
TRBJ1-1 | NA | TRBV6-4 | 14 | NA | CASSERSGNTEAFF | TGTGCCAGCAGTGAGAGGTCGGGGAACACTGAAGCTTTCTTT
TRBJ1-2 | NA | TRBV5-1 | 15 | TRBD1 | CASNIDGTGAYGYTF | TGCGCCAGCAACATAGACGGGACAGGGGCCTATGGCTACACCTTC
TRBJ1-4 | NA | TRBV27 | 14 | TRBD1 | CASGNRGGNEKLFF | TGTGCCAGCGGAAACAGGGGGGGAAATGAAAAACTGTTTTTT
TRBJ2-7 | NA | TRBV6-6 | 13 | NA | CASSYSSFYEQYF | TGTGCCAGCAGTTACTCGAGCTTCTACGAGCAGTACTTC
TRBJ1-2 | NA | TRBV6-4 | 14 | TRBD1 | CASSDSGQGYGYTF | TGTGCCAGCAGTGACTCTGGACAGGGCTATGGCTACACCTTC
TRBJ2-2 | NA | TRBV7-2 | 17 | TRBD2 | CASSLAPGLGNTGELFF | TGTGCCAGCAGCTTAGCTCCGGGACTAGGCAACACCGGGGAGCTGTTTTTT
TRBJ2-5 | once | TRBV28 | 15 | NA | CASSLGRQYQETQYF | TGTGCCAGCAGTTTAGGGCGACAGTACCAAGAGACCCAGTACTTC
TRBJ2-7 | NA | TRBV7-8 | 15 | TRBD2 | CASSFGRGGYYEQYF | TGTGCCAGCAGCTTCGGACGGGGGGGGTACTACGAGCAGTACTTC
TRBJ2-7 | NA | TRBV28 | 15 | TRBD2 | CASSFRFGEGFEQYF | TGTGCCAGCAGTTTCCGGTTCGGGGAGGGCTTCGAGCAGTACTTC
TRBJ2-3 | NA | TRBV2 | 17 | TRBD2 | CASSRGLAEYGTDTQYF | TGTGCCAGCAGTCGTGGCCTAGCGGAGTATGGCACAGATACGCAGTATTTT